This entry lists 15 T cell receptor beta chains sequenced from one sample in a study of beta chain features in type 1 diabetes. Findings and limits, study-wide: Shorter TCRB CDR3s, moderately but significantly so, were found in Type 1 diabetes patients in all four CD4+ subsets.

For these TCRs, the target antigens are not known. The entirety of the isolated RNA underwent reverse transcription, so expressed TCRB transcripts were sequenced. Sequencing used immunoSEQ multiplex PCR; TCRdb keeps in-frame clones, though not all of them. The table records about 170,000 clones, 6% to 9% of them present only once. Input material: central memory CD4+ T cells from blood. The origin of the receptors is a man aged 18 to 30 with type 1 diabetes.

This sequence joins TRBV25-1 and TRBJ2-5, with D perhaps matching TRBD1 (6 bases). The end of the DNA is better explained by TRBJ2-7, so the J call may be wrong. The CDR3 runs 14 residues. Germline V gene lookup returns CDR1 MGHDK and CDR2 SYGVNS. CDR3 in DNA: TGTGCCAGCAGTGAAGGCGGACAGCCCTACGAGCAGTACTTC. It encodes CASSEGGQPYEQYF.

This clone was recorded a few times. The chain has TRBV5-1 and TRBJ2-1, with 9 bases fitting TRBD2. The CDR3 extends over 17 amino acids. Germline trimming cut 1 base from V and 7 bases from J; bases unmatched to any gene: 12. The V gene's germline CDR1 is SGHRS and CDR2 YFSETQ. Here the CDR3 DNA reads TGCGCCAGCAGCTTGCTGGTAGCGGGAGTACAGGGGAATGAGCAGTTCTTC. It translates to CASSLLVAGVQGNEQFF.

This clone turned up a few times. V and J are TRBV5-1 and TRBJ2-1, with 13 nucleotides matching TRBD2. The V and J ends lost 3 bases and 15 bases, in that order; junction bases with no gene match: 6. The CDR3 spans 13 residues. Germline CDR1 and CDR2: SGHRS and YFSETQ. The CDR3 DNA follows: TGCGCCAGCAGCTCCTCGGGACTAGCGGGACTGTTCTTC. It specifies CASSSSGLAGLFF.

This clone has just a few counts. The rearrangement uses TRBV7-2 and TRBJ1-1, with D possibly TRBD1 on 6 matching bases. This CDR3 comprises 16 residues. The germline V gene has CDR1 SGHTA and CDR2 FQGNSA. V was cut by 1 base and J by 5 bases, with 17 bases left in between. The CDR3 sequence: CASSLDVRQGMTEAFF. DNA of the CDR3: TGTGCCAGCAGCTTAGATGTTAGGCAGGGGATGACTGAAGCTTTCTTT.

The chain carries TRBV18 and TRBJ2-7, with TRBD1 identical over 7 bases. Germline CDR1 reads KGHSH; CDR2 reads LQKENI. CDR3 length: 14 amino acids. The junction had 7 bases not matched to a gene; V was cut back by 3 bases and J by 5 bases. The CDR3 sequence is CASSPPNTGDEQYF. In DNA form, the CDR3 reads TGTGCCAGCTCACCCCCCAATACAGGGGACGAGCAGTACTTC.

The CDR3, as DNA: TGTGCCACCAGCAGATTTTCCACGGGACAGGGGCAGACCCAGTACTTC. The encoded protein is CATSRFSTGQGQTQYF. The chain carries TRBV15 and TRBJ2-5; 10 positions agree with TRBD1. CDR1 is LNHNV and CDR2 is YYDKDF in the germline V gene (reference sequence). This CDR3 is 16 amino acids long. Germline trimming cut 2 bases from V and 6 bases from J; bases unmatched to any gene: 9.

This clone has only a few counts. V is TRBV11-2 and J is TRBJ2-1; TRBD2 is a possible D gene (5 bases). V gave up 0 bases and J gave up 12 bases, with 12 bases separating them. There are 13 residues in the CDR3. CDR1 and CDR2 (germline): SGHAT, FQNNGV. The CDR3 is CASSLDLAPRQFF. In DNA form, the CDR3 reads TGTGCCAGCAGCTTAGACCTAGCCCCGAGGCAGTTCTTC.

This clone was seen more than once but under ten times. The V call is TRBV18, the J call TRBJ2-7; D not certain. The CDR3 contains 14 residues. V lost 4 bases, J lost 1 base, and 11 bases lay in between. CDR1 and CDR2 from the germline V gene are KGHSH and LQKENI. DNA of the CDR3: TGTGCCAGCTCACGAATGAGCGCGTCCTACGAGCAGTACTTC. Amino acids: CASSRMSASYEQYF.

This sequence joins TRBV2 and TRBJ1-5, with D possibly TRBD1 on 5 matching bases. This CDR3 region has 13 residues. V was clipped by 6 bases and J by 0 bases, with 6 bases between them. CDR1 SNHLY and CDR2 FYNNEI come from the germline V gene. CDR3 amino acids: CASRGDSNQPQHF. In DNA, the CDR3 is TGTGCCAGCAGAGGGGATAGCAATCAGCCCCAGCATTTT.

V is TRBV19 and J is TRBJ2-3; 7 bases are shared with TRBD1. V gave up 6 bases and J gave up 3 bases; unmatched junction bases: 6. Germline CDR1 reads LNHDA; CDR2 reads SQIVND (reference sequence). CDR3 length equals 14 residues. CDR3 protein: CASRGQRFTDTQYF. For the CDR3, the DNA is TGTGCCAGTAGGGGACAGAGATTTACAGATACGCAGTATTTT.

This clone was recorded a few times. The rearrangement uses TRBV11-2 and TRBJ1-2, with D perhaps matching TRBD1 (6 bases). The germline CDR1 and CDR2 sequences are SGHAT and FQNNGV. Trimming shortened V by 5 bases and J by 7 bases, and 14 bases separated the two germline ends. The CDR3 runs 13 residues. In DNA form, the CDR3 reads TGTGCCAGCAGCCTGGGGGGGGCTCGTGGCTACACCTTC. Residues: CASSLGGARGYTF.

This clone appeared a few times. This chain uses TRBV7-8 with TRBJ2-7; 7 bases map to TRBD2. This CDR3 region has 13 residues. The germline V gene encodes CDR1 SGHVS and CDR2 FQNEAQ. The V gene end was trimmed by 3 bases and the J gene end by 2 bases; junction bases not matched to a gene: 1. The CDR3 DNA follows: TGTGCCAGCAGCTTGAGCGGGACCTACGAGCAGTACTTC. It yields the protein CASSLSGTYEQYF.

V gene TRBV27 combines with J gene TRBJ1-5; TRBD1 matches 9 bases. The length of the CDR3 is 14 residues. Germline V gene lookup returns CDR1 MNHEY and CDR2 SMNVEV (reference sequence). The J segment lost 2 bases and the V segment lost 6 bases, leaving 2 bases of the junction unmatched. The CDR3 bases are TGTGCCAGCAGAAGGACAGGGGGCAATCAGCCCCAGCATTTT. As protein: CASRRTGGNQPQHF.

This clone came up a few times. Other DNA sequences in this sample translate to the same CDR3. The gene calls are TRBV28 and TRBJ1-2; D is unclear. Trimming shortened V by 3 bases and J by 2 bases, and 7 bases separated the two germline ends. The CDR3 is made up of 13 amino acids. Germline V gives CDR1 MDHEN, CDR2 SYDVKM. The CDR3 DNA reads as TGTGCCAGCAGTTTGGGCAGCAACTATGGCTACACCTTC. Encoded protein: CASSLGSNYGYTF.

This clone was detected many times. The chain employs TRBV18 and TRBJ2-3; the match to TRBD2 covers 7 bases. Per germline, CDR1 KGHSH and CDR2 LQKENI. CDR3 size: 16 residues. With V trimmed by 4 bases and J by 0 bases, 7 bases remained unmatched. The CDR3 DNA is TGTGCCAGCTCACTGAGTAGTAGCGGGAGCACAGATACGCAGTATTTT. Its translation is CASSLSSSGSTDTQYF.